This entry lists 6 T cell receptor beta chains sequenced from one sample in a study of CD8 T cells in Susac syndrome. With random hexamers, about 0.5 to 1 ug RNA was reverse transcribed. In TCRdb, the immunoSEQ multiplex PCR reads were re-called with MiXCR into one record per CDR3 protein. Among around 99,000 distinct CDR3 sequences listed, around 97% were seen once. The sequenced sample consisted of CD4+ T cells from PBMCs. These receptors originate from a human donor in good health.

The genes are TRBV27 and TRBJ1-5; 7 bases map to TRBD1. The CDR3 sequence is 15 residues long. CDR1 and CDR2 from the germline V gene are MNHEY and SMNVEV (reference sequence). The V gene end was trimmed by 2 bases and the J gene end by 0 bases; junction bases not matched to a gene: 1. In nucleotides, the CDR3 is TGTGCCAGCAGTTTAGAGGGGGCTAGCAATCAGCCCCAGCATTTT. This gives the protein CASSLEGASNQPQHF.

V and J are TRBV9 and TRBJ2-3; D remains unclear. Trimming took off 2 bases at V and 1 base at J, with 5 bases between the two ends. This CDR3 spans 13 amino acids. In germline, CDR1 is SGDLS, CDR2 YYNGEE. The CDR3 is CASSVGCTDTQYF. In DNA, the CDR3 is TGTGCCAGCAGCGTCGGGTGCACAGATACGCAGTATTTT.

This clonotype was counted a single time. This rearrangement joins TRBV27 to TRBJ2-7, with D possibly matching TRBD2 (6 bases). V lost 6 bases and J 3 bases, leaving 12 bases between the germline ends. The CDR3 runs 13 residues. CDR1 and CDR2 (germline): MNHEY, SMNVEV (reference sequence). CDR3 residues: CASRDYGGYEQYF. As DNA, the CDR3 is TGTGCCAGCAGGGATTACGGGGGCTACGAGCAGTACTTC.

The V call is TRBV27, the J call TRBJ2-2; 7 bases are a match to TRBD2. Germline CDR1 is MNHEY and CDR2 is SMNVEV (reference sequence). V lost 8 bases, J lost 0 bases, and 12 bases stayed unmatched. The CDR3 is made up of 17 amino acids. The CDR3 is CASSMGRGAANTGELFF. The CDR3 region has the DNA TGTGCCAGCTCCATGGGGAGGGGCGCCGCGAACACCGGGGAGCTGTTTTTT.

The chain has TRBV3-1 and TRBJ1-6, with D possibly being TRBD1 (5 bases). Trimming stripped 1 base from V and 6 bases from J, with 16 bases between. In germline, CDR1 is LGHDT, CDR2 YNNKEL (reference sequence). The CDR3 is 17 residues long. The CDR3 DNA is TGTGCCAGCAGCCAAGGCCCAGGGATTCTGGCTAATTCACCCCTCCACTTT. Translation: CASSQGPGILANSPLHF.

CDR3 residues: CASSQEGPSNEQYF. In nucleotides, the CDR3 is TGCGCCAGCAGCCAAGAGGGCCCTAGTAACGAGCAGTACTTC. V gene TRBV4-1 combines with J gene TRBJ2-7; no definite D call. This CDR3 is built from 14 residues. The germline V gene has CDR1 MGHRA and CDR2 YSYEKL. V was clipped by 0 bases and J by 5 bases, with 11 bases between them.